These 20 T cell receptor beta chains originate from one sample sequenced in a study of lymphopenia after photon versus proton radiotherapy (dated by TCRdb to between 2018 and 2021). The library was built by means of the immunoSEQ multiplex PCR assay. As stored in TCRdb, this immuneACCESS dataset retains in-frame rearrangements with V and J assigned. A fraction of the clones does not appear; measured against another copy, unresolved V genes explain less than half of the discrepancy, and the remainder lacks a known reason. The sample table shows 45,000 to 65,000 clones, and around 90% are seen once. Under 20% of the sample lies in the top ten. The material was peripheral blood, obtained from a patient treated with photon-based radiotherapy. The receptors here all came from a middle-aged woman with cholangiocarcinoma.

CDR3 residues: CASSLWGLAGSNEQFF. The CDR3 DNA sequence: TGCGCCAGCAGCTTGTGGGGGCTAGCGGGCTCCAATGAGCAGTTCTTC. The V call is TRBV5-1, the J call TRBJ2-1, with TRBD2 matching over 8 bases. Germline assignment: CDR1 SGHRS and CDR2 YFSETQ. CDR3 length: 16 residues. V gave up 1 base and J gave up 6 bases; unmatched junction bases: 9.

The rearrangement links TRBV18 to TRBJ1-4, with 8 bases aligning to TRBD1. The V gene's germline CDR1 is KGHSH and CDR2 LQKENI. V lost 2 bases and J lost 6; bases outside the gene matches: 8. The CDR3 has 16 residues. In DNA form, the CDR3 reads TGTGCCAGCTCACCAATCGACAGGGGTCCGTATGAAAAACTGTTTTTT. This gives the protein CASSPIDRGPYEKLFF.

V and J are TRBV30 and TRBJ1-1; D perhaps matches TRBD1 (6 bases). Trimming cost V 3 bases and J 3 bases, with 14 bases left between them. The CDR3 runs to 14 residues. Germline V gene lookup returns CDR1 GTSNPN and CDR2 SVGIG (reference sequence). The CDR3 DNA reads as TGTGCCTGGAGCTCCACAGGGATGGACACTGAAGCTTTCTTT. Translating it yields CAWSSTGMDTEAFF.

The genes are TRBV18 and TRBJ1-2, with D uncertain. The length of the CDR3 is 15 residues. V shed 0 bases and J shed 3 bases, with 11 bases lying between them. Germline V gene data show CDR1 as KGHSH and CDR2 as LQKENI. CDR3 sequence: CASSPPGRGDYGYTF. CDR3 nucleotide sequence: TGTGCCAGCTCACCACCAGGACGAGGAGACTATGGCTACACCTTC.

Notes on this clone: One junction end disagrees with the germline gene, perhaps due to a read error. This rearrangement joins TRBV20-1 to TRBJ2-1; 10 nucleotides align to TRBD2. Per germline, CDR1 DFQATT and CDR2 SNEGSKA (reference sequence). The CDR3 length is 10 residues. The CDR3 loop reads CSAASGGRVF. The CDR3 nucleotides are TGCAGTGCTGCTAGCGGGGGAAGGGTCTTC.

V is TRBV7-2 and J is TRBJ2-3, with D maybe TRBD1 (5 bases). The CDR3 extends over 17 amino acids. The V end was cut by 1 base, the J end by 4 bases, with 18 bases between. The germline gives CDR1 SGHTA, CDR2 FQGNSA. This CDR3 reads CASSLERQGWVADTQYF. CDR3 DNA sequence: TGTGCCAGCAGCTTAGAAAGGCAGGGTTGGGTAGCAGATACGCAGTATTTT.

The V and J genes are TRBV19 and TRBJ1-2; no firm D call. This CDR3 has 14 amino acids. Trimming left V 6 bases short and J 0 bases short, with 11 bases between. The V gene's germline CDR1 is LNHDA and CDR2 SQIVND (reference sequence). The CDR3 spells CASSSQRSNYGYTF. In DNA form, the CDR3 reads TGTGCCAGTAGCTCACAGAGATCTAACTATGGCTACACCTTC.

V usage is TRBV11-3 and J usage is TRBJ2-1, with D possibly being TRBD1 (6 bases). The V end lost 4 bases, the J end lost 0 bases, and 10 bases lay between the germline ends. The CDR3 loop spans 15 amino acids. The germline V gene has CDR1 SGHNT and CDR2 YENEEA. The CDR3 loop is CASSSTGSSYNEQFF. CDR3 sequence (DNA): TGTGCCAGCAGCTCTACAGGGAGCTCCTACAATGAGCAGTTCTTC.

Written as DNA, the CDR3 is TGTGCCAGCAGACCTCTAGCGGGCCGGATCTACAATGAGCAGTTCTTC. Its protein product is CASRPLAGRIYNEQFF. This chain links TRBV28 with TRBJ2-1; 8 bases fit TRBD2. The CDR3 totals 16 residues. V lost 6 bases and J lost 3; bases outside the gene matches: 10. Germline lookup yields CDR1 MDHEN and CDR2 SYDVKM.

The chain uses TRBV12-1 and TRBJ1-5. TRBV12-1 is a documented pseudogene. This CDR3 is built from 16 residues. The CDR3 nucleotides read TGTGCCAGCAGCCGCTGCCCCCCCAGGAAGGGACAGCCCCAGCATTTT. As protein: CASSRCPPRKGQPQHF.

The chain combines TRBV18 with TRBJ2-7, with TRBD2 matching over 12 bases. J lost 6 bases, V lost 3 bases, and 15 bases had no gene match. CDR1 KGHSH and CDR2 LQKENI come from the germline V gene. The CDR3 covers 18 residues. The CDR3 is CASSPTNRGLAGWSEQYF. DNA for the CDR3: TGTGCCAGCTCACCCACGAACCGCGGACTAGCGGGGTGGTCCGAGCAGTACTTC. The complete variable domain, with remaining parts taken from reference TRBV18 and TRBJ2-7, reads NAGVMQNPRHLVRRRGQEARLRCSPMKGHSHVYWYRQLPEEGLKFMVYLQKENIIDESGMPKERFSAEFPKEGPSILRIQQVVRGDSAAYFCASSPTNRGLAGWSEQYFGPGTRLTVT.

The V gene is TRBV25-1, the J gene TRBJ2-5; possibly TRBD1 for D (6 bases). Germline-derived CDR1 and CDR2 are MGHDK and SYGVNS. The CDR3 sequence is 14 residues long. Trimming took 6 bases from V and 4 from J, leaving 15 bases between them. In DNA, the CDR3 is TGTGCCAGCAGCCCATACAGGGACGTAGAGACCCAGTACTTC. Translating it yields CASSPYRDVETQYF.

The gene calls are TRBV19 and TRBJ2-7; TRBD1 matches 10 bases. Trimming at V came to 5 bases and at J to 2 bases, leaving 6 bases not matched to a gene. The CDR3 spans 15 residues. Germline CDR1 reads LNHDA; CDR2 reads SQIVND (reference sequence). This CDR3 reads CASSDGTGVAYEQYF. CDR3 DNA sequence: TGTGCCAGTAGTGACGGGACAGGGGTAGCCTACGAGCAGTACTTC.

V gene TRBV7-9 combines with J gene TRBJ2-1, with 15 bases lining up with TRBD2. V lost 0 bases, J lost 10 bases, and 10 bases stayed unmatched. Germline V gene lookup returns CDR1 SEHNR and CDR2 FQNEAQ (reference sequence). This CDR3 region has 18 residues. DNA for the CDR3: TGTGCCAGCAGCTTAGCGCAAGGACTAGCGGGAGGGCGCGGGGAGCAGTTCTTC. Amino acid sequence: CASSLAQGLAGGRGEQFF.

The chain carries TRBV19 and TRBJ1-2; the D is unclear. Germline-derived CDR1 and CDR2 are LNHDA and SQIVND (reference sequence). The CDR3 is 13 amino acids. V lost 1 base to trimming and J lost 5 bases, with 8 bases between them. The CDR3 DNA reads TGTGCCAGTAGTATAGCGGCCTTTTATGGCTACACCTTC. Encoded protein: CASSIAAFYGYTF.

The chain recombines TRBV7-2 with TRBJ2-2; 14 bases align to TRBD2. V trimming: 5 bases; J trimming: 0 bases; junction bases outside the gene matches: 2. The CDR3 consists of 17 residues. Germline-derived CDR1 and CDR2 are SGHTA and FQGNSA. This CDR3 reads CASSQGLAGANTGELFF. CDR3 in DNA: TGTGCCAGCAGCCAGGGACTAGCGGGAGCGAACACCGGGGAGCTGTTTTTT.

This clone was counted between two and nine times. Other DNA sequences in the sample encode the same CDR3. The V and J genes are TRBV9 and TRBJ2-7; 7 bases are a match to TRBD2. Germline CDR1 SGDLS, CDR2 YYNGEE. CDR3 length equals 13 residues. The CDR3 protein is CASSGTSSYEQYF. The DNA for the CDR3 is TGTGCTTCCAGCGGGACCAGCTCCTACGAGCAGTACTTC.

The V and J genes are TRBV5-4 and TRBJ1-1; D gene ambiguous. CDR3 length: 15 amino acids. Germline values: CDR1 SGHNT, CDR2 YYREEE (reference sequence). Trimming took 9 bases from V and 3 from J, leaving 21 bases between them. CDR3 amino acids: CATQVGGDSHTEAFF. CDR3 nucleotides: TGTGCCACCCAGGTGGGTGGGGATTCGCACACTGAAGCTTTCTTT. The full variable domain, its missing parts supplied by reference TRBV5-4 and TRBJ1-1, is ETGVTQSPTHLIKTRGQQVTLRCSSQSGHNTVSWYQQALGQGPQFIFQYYREEENGRGNFPPRFSGLQFPNYSSELNVNALELDDSALYLCATQVGGDSHTEAFFGQGTRLTVV.

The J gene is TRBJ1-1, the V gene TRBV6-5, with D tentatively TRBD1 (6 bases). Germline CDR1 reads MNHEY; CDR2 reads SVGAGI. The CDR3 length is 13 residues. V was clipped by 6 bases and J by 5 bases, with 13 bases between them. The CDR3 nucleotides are TGTGCCAGCAGCCGACTTCAGGGGACTGAAGCTTTCTTT. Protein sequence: CASSRLQGTEAFF.

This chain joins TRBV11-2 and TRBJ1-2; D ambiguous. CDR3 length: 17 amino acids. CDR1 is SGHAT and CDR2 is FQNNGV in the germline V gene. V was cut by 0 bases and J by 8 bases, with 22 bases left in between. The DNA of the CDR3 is TGTGCCAGCAGCTTAGATATGGGCAGGACCTATTCTACCGGCTACACCTTC. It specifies CASSLDMGRTYSTGYTF.